This paragraph covers one T cell receptor beta chain sequence. Its cognate antigen is unknown. This record belongs to a study of T cell responses to AZD1222 COVID-19 vaccine. Study observations and caveats: Sampling that yielded the repertoires occurred only after the peak T cell response.

Here immunoSEQ multiplex PCR was the method, and the copy in TCRdb shows in-frame clones only, minus some. The data hold 72,000 or so clones, with 89% observed a single time. Trimming pared 4 bases from V and 10 bases from J, leaving 20 bases between. The germline V gene has CDR1 SGHNT and CDR2 YENEEA. The CDR3 sequence is 16 residues long. This sequence joins TRBV11-3 and TRBJ1-6, with D possibly matching TRBD1 (6 bases). This specimen consisted of peripheral blood, obtained 28 days after the second AZD1222 dose. The origin of this receptor is an adult who received the AZD1222 COVID-19 vaccine. The CDR3 region has the DNA TGTGCCAGCAGCTCTCAGGGGACCTATAGGTGGTCACCCCTCCACTTT. This translates into CASSSQGTYRWSPLHF. Looking up the rest from reference TRBV11-3 and TRBJ1-6 gives the full variable domain: EAGVVQSPRYKIIEKKQPVAFWCNPISGHNTLYWYLQNLGQGPELLIRYENEEAVDDSQLPKDRFSAERLKGVDSTLKIQPAELGDSAVYLCASSSQGTYRWSPLHFGNGTRLTVT.